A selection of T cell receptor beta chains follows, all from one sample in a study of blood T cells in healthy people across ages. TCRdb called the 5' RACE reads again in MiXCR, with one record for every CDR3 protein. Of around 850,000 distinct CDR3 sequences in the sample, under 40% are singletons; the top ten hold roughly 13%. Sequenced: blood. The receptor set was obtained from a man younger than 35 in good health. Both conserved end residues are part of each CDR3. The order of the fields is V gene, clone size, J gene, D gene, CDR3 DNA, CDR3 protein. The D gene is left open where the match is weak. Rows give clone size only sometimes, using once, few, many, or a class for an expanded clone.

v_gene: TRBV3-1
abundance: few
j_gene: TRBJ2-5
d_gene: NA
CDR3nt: TGTGCCAGCAGCCAATATCACGCCCAAGAGACCCAGTACTTC
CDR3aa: CASSQYHAQETQYF

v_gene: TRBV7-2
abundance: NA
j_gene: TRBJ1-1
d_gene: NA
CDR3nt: TGTGCCAGCATCCTAGCTAACACTGAAGCTTTCTTT
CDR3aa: CASILANTEAFF

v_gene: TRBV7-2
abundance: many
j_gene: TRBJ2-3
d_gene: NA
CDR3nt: TGTGCCAGCAGCCCACTAGCTATCGATACGCAGTATTTT
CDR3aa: CASSPLAIDTQYF

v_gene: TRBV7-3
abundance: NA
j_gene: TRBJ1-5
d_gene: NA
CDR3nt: TGTGCCAGCAGCTTAATCGAATATCGCTTTTCGGGTAGCAATCAGCCCCAGCATTTT
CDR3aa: CASSLIEYRFSGSNQPQHF

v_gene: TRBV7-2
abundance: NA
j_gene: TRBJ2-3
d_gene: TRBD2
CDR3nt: TGTGCCAGCAGCTTCACCAGCGGGGGAAATACGCAGTATTTT
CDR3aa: CASSFTSGGNTQYF

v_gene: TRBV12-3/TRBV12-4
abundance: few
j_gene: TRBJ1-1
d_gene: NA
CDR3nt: TGTGCCAGCAGCCGCGCGAACGGTGAGAACACTGAAGCTTTCTTT
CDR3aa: CASSRANGENTEAFF

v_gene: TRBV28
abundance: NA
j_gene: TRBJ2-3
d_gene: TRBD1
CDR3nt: TGTGCCAGCACCCGTCAGCAAGGGGGCCCCACAGATACGCAGTATTTT
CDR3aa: CASTRQQGGPTDTQYF

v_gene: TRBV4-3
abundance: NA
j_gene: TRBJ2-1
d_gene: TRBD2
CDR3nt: TGCGCCAGCAGCCAAGTCGGTCGGGGATTAGCGGGGGGGCGAAGAGATGAGCAGTTCTTC
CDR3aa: CASSQVGRGLAGGRRDEQFF

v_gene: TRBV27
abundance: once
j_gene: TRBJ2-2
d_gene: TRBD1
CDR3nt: TGTGCCAGCAGTCAAGGACAGGGGACCGGGGAGCTGTTTTTT
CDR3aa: CASSQGQGTGELFF

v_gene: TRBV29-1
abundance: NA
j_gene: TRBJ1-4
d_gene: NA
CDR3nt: TGCAGCGCGGAGGTTCGGGAAAAACTGTTTTTT
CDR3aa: CSAEVREKLFF

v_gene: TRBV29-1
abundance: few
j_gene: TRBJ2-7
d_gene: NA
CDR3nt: TGCAGCGTTGAAGATCCGCTCGGGAAGGAGCAGTACTTC
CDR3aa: CSVEDPLGKEQYF

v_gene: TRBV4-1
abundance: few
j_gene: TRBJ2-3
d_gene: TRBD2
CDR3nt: TGCGCCAGCAGGTCAGCGGGGACCCACACAGATACGCAGTATTTT
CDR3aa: CASRSAGTHTDTQYF

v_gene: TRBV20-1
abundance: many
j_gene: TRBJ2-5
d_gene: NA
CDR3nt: TGCAGTGCTACCCCCGATCCTAGCCGGAATGAGCAGTACTTC
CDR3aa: CSATPDPSRNEQYF

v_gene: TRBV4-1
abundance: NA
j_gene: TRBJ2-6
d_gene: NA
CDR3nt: TGCGCCAGCAGCCCGAAGGACGCTAGATGGTCCTCTGGGGCCAACGTCCTGACTTTC
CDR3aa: CASSPKDARWSSGANVLTF

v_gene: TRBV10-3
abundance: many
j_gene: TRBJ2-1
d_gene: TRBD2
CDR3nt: TGTGCCATCAGTGAGTCCCCGGGAGGGTCCTACAATGAGCAGTTCTTC
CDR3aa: CAISESPGGSYNEQFF

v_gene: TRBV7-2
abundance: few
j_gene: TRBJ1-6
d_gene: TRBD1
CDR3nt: TGTGCCAGCAGCGTGGACAGGGGTTATTCACCCCTCCACTTT
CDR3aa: CASSVDRGYSPLHF

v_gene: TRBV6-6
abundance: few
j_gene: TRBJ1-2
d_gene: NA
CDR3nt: TGTGCCGCCCTGACTGAGACGACGAAGAAGACTTATGGCTACACCTTC
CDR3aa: CAALTETTKKTYGYTF

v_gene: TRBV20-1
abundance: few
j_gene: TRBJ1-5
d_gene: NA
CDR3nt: TGCAGTGCTCTAAGGTGGGCGGGACGGAAAAATAGCAATCAGCCCCAGCATTTT
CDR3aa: CSALRWAGRKNSNQPQHF

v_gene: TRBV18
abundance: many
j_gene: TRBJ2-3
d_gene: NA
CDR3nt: TGTGCCAGCTCACCACGGGGCCAAATGGTAGATACGCAGTATTTT
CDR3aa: CASSPRGQMVDTQYF

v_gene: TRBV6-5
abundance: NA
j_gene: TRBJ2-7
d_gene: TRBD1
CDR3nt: TGTGCCAGCAGTTACCAGGGACAGGGGGGTTACGAGCAGTACTTC
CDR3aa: CASSYQGQGGYEQYF

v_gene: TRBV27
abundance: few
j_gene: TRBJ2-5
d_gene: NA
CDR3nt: TGTGCCAGCATTTCAAGGCAGGGAAAGGGAGAGACCCAGTACTTC
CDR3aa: CASISRQGKGETQYF

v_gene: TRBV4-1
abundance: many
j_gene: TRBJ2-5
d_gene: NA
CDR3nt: TGCGCCAGCAGCCAGGGGTTCCAAGAGACCCAGTACTTC
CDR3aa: CASSQGFQETQYF

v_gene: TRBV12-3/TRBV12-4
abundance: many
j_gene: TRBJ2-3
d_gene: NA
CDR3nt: TGTGCCAGCAGCCCCGGACGGGGCGGGTCGGGTACGCAGTATTTT
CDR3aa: CASSPGRGGSGTQYF

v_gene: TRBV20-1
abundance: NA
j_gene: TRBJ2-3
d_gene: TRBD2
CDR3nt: TGCAGTGCTAGAGACCGGGGGGGGGCTCATGGAGATACGCAGTATTTT
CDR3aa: CSARDRGGAHGDTQYF

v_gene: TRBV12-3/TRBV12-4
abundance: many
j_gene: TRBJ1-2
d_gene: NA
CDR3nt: TGTGCCAGCAGTTTATTGCCCCGTATCTATGGCTACACCTTC
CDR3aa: CASSLLPRIYGYTF

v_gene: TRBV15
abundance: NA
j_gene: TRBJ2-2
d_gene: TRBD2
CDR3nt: TGTGCCACCAGCAGAGTAGGGAGGGCGGACACCGGGGAGCTGTTTTTT
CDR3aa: CATSRVGRADTGELFF

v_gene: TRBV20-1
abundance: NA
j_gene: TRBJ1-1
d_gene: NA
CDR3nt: TGCAGTGCTAGAGATCAGAGGGCAGGATCGAACACTGAAGCTTTCTTT
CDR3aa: CSARDQRAGSNTEAFF

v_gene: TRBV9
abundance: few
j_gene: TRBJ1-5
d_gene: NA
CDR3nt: TGTGCCAGCAGCGTCTCCGGACAGTCGAATCAGCCCCAGCATTTT
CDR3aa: CASSVSGQSNQPQHF

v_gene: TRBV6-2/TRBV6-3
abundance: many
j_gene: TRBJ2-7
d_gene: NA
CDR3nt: TGTGCCAGCAGTTGGGGGATAGCCTACGAGCAGTACTTC
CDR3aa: CASSWGIAYEQYF